A selection of T cell receptor beta chains follows, all from one sample in a study of T cell responses to AZD1222 COVID-19 vaccine. The protocol was immunoSEQ multiplex PCR, while the TCRdb copy is restricted to in-frame clones and leaves out a portion. The table has about 70,000 clones, about four fifths seen once; the top ten hold under 8%. The sample in question was peripheral blood, obtained 28 days after the second AZD1222 dose. Receptors were obtained from an adult who received the AZD1222 COVID-19 vaccine. Each CDR3 is given with its conserved first and last residue. Each record gives: D gene, clone size, J gene, V gene, CDR3 DNA, CDR3 protein. The D gene is left open where the match is weak. Size is stated for part of the rows, as once, few or many counts, or as a class when the clone is expanded.

D: NA; size: NA; J: TRBJ2-7; V: TRBV18; DNA: TGTGCCAGCTCGATCCTAGAGGGAGAGCAGTACTTC; CDR3: CASSILEGEQYF
D: NA; size: NA; J: TRBJ2-2; V: TRBV6-6; DNA: TGTGCCAGCAGTTACTCGGCAGTGAACACCGGGGAGCTGTTTTTT; CDR3: CASSYSAVNTGELFF
D: NA; size: NA; J: TRBJ1-6; V: TRBV7-8; DNA: TGTGCCAGCAGCTTAGTGTCGCGGAATTCACCCCTCCACTTT; CDR3: CASSLVSRNSPLHF
D: NA; size: NA; J: TRBJ2-3; V: TRBV21-1; DNA: TGTGCCAGCAGCAACAACTTGGGACAGGGTAGTTTAAGGGATACGCAGTATTTT; CDR3: CASSNNLGQGSLRDTQYF
D: TRBD1; size: few; J: TRBJ1-6; V: TRBV11-3; DNA: TGTGCCAGCAGCCATAGTGACAGGGAATATTCACCCCTCCACTTT; CDR3: CASSHSDREYSPLHF
D: NA; size: NA; J: TRBJ1-2; V: TRBV29-1; DNA: TGCAGCGTTGAACACCCCGAGAGCCCTTATGGCTACACCTTC; CDR3: CSVEHPESPYGYTF
D: NA; size: NA; J: TRBJ1-4; V: TRBV30; DNA: TGTGCCTGGTCGATGCGGGGTGAAAAACTGTTTTTT; CDR3: CAWSMRGEKLFF
D: NA; size: NA; J: TRBJ1-6; V: TRBV6-5; DNA: TGTGCCAGCAGCTACTCGCCAGGACTCCGTCCACCCCTCCACTTT; CDR3: CASSYSPGLRPPLHF
D: TRBD1; size: NA; J: TRBJ2-3; V: TRBV2; DNA: TGTGCCAGCAGTGAATTGGACAGGGTATCAGATACGCAGTATTTT; CDR3: CASSELDRVSDTQYF
D: NA; size: NA; J: TRBJ1-5; V: TRBV19; DNA: TGTGCCAGTAGTATCAGGGATAGCAATCAGCCCCAGCATTTT; CDR3: CASSIRDSNQPQHF
D: NA; size: NA; J: TRBJ2-1; V: TRBV6-5; DNA: TGTGCCAGCAGTTACCCCCGACTATCTTCCTACAATGAGCAGTTCTTC; CDR3: CASSYPRLSSYNEQFF
D: NA; size: NA; J: TRBJ2-1; V: TRBV6-5; DNA: TGTGCCAGCAGTTACTCTCGCAGGGACGGTGAGCAGTTCTTC; CDR3: CASSYSRRDGEQFF
D: TRBD1; size: few; J: TRBJ2-7; V: TRBV6-5; DNA: TGTGCCAGCAACCGATACAGGGGCTCCTCCTACGAGCAGTACTTC; CDR3: CASNRYRGSSYEQYF
D: TRBD2; size: NA; J: TRBJ2-1; V: TRBV6-6; DNA: TGTGCCAGCAGTACGGGACTAGCGGGTTACAATGAGCAGTTCTTC; CDR3: CASSTGLAGYNEQFF
D: NA; size: NA; J: TRBJ1-1; V: TRBV6-2/TRBV6-3; DNA: TGTGCCAGCAGCCCGGTCGAGAACACTGAAGCTTTCTTT; CDR3: CASSPVENTEAFF
D: TRBD1; size: NA; J: TRBJ1-4; V: TRBV7-9; DNA: TGTGCCAGCAGCTTTGGAGGGGGCTATGAAAAACTGTTTTTT; CDR3: CASSFGGGYEKLFF
D: NA; size: NA; J: TRBJ2-7; V: TRBV11-3; DNA: TGTGCCAGCAGCTCTGGTCCACAGGGAATTTACGAGCAGTACTTC; CDR3: CASSSGPQGIYEQYF
D: NA; size: NA; J: TRBJ1-2; V: TRBV4-1; DNA: TGCGCCAGCAGCCAAGAGACATACATGGGCTACACCTTC; CDR3: CASSQETYMGYTF
D: NA; size: NA; J: TRBJ1-1; V: TRBV4-3; DNA: TGCGCCAGCAGCCTAAAATCCTTCTCCCTGGGAGCCAACACTGAAGCTTTCTTT; CDR3: CASSLKSFSLGANTEAFF
D: NA; size: NA; J: TRBJ1-5; V: TRBV27; DNA: TGTGCCAGCAGTTATGGAGGTAACAACAATCAGCCCCAGCATTTT; CDR3: CASSYGGNNNQPQHF
D: NA; size: NA; J: TRBJ2-5; V: TRBV20-1; DNA: TGCAGTGCTGGACAGCAAGAGACCCAGTACTTC; CDR3: CSAGQQETQYF
D: TRBD1; size: NA; J: TRBJ1-5; V: TRBV4-3; DNA: TGCGCCAGCAGCCGAGACAGGGTAGGGGGTAATCAGCCCCAGCATTTT; CDR3: CASSRDRVGGNQPQHF
D: TRBD1; size: NA; J: TRBJ1-1; V: TRBV13; DNA: TGTGCCAGCAGCATCGAAGTCGGGACAGGGGGTGCCGAAGCTTTCTTT; CDR3: CASSIEVGTGGAEAFF
D: NA; size: NA; J: TRBJ1-2; V: TRBV24-1; DNA: TGTGCCACCAGTGATTTTAAGCGGGGAAACCACTATGGCTACACCTTC; CDR3: CATSDFKRGNHYGYTF
D: NA; size: NA; J: TRBJ1-5; V: TRBV7-6; DNA: TGTGCCAGCAGCCCAGAAGGGGCTAGAGGCAATCAGCCCCAGCATTTT; CDR3: CASSPEGARGNQPQHF
D: TRBD1; size: NA; J: TRBJ1-1; V: TRBV6-5; DNA: TGTGCCAGCAGTCGGGGACAGCCCACGAACACTGAAGCTTTCTTT; CDR3: CASSRGQPTNTEAFF
D: TRBD2; size: few; J: TRBJ2-1; V: TRBV5-6; DNA: TGTGCCAGCACGCTGCGGGGGGAGCTCGATGAGCAGTTCTTC; CDR3: CASTLRGELDEQFF
D: TRBD1; size: NA; J: TRBJ1-4; V: TRBV7-6; DNA: TGTGCCAGCAGGGGCCCAGGGGGCGGCGAAAAACTGTTTTTT; CDR3: CASRGPGGGEKLFF
D: NA; size: NA; J: TRBJ1-1; V: TRBV27; DNA: TGTGCCAGCAGTTTATTCCGGCAGGGACCGAACACTGAAGCTTTCTTT; CDR3: CASSLFRQGPNTEAFF
D: TRBD2; size: NA; J: TRBJ2-3; V: TRBV28; DNA: TGTGCCAGCAGGAAACTAGCGGGGGCCAGCACAGATACGCAGTATTTT; CDR3: CASRKLAGASTDTQYF
D: NA; size: NA; J: TRBJ1-5; V: TRBV5-6; DNA: TGTGCCAGCAGCCACAAGACAGCGATTGGCAATCAGCCCCAGCATTTT; CDR3: CASSHKTAIGNQPQHF
D: TRBD1; size: NA; J: TRBJ2-1; V: TRBV6-4; DNA: TGTGCCAGCAGCACAGGGGAAGGGAATGAGCAGTTCTTC; CDR3: CASSTGEGNEQFF
D: TRBD1; size: NA; J: TRBJ1-3; V: TRBV7-2; DNA: TGTGCCAGCAGCTTAGCTTCTACAGGGGCCTCTGGAAACACCATATATTTT; CDR3: CASSLASTGASGNTIYF
D: NA; size: NA; J: TRBJ2-5; V: TRBV5-8; DNA: TGTGCCAGCAGCTTGGTACAGGGACAAGAGACCCAGTACTTC; CDR3: CASSLVQGQETQYF
D: NA; size: NA; J: TRBJ2-5; V: TRBV9; DNA: TGTGCCAGCAGCGTAGGCGGAACGCAAGAGACCCAGTACTTC; CDR3: CASSVGGTQETQYF
D: TRBD1; size: NA; J: TRBJ1-1; V: TRBV15; DNA: TGTGCCACCAGCAGGATAGGACAGGGTCATACTGAAGCTTTCTTT; CDR3: CATSRIGQGHTEAFF
D: NA; size: NA; J: TRBJ2-7; V: TRBV5-1; DNA: TGCGCCAGCAGCTTGGAGGGACGGAGGACCTACGAGCAGTACTTC; CDR3: CASSLEGRRTYEQYF
D: NA; size: NA; J: TRBJ1-1; V: TRBV29-1; DNA: TGCAGCGTGGGCCGGGGGGGATTGGCTTTCTTT; CDR3: CSVGRGGLAFF
D: NA; size: NA; J: TRBJ2-2; V: TRBV25-1; DNA: TGTGCCAGCAGTGTTTCGGTCCCCGGGGAGCTGTTTTTT; CDR3: CASSVSVPGELFF
D: TRBD1; size: NA; J: TRBJ1-1; V: TRBV5-4; DNA: TGTGCCAGCAGGGTAACAGGGGGTGGGGAAAGAGCTTTCTTT; CDR3: CASRVTGGGERAFF
D: TRBD1; size: NA; J: TRBJ2-2; V: TRBV28; DNA: TGTGCCAGCTTTCGACAGGGTCTGAACACCGGGGAGCTGTTTTTT; CDR3: CASFRQGLNTGELFF
D: NA; size: NA; J: TRBJ1-2; V: TRBV30; DNA: TGTGCCTGGAGTCGGGACTGGGTAGGCTATGGCTACACCTTC; CDR3: CAWSRDWVGYGYTF
D: TRBD1; size: NA; J: TRBJ1-6; V: TRBV7-9; DNA: TGTGCCAGCAGCAATGGACAGGGCAGTTCACCCCTCCACTTT; CDR3: CASSNGQGSSPLHF
D: NA; size: NA; J: TRBJ2-2; V: TRBV5-1; DNA: TGCGCCAGCAGCTTGGACGGCCGGGGCACCGGGGAGCTGTTTTTT; CDR3: CASSLDGRGTGELFF
D: NA; size: once; J: TRBJ1-1; V: TRBV12-3/TRBV12-4; DNA: TGTGCCAGCAGTTTGTGGGGTAACACTGAAGCTTTCTTT; CDR3: CASSLWGNTEAFF
D: NA; size: NA; J: TRBJ1-6; V: TRBV9; DNA: TGTGCCAGCAGCTCTAGTAATTCACCCCTCCACTTT; CDR3: CASSSSNSPLHF